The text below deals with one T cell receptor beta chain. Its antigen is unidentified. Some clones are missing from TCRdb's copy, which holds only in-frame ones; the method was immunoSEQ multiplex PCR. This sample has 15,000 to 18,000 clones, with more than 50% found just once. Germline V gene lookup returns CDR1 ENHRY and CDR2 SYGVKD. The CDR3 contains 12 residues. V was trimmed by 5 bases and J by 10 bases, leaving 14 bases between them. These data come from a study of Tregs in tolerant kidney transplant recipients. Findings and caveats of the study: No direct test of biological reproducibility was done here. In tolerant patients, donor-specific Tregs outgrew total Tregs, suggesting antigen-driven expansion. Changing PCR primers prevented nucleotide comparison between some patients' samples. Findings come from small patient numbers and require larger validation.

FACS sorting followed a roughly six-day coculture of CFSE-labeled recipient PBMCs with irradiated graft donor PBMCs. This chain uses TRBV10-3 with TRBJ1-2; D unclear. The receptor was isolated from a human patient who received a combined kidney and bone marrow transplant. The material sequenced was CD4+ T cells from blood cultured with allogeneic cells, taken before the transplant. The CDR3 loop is CAISTGESVYTF. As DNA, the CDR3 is TGTGCCATCAGTACCGGGGAGAGTGTCTACACCTTC.